What follows are 21 T cell receptor beta chains derived from one specimen sequenced in a study of blood T cell repertoires in COVID-19. Produced via immunoSEQ multiplex PCR; TCRdb's table is partial and in-frame only. This sample carries roughly 140,000 clones, over 70% of them seen once, and the ten largest clones take around 3.7%. The sample was peripheral blood. These receptors all come from a man aged 65 to 85 who had recovered from COVID-19.

The rearrangement links TRBV30 to TRBJ1-1; 9 nucleotides match TRBD1. Germline CDR1 and CDR2: GTSNPN and SVGIG (reference sequence). This CDR3 region has 12 residues. V was pared by 8 bases and J by 7 bases, with 8 bases of the junction left unmatched. The CDR3 region is CARTQGAGEAFF. The DNA of the CDR3 is TGTGCCCGAACACAGGGGGCGGGTGAAGCTTTCTTT.

This clone has at least ten counts. The chain uses TRBV5-6 and TRBJ2-1; 10 nucleotides line up with TRBD1. The J segment lost 7 bases and the V segment lost 1 base, leaving 2 bases of the junction unmatched. There are 14 residues in the CDR3. Germline lookup yields CDR1 SGHDT and CDR2 YYEEEE. CDR3 in DNA: TGTGCCAGCAGCTTGCCGGGACAGGGGAATGAGCAGTTCTTC. Amino acid sequence: CASSLPGQGNEQFF.

The chain links TRBV12-5 to TRBJ2-3, with 13 positions matching TRBD2. This CDR3 has 15 residues. Germline V gene lookup returns CDR1 LGHNT and CDR2 FRNRAP. Losses at the gene ends were 8 bases for V and 3 bases for J; bases not matched to a gene: 5. The CDR3 loop is CASRGTSGITDTQYF. The DNA for the CDR3 is TGTGCTAGTAGAGGGACTAGCGGGATTACAGATACGCAGTATTTT.

This chain joins TRBV5-1 and TRBJ2-7, with 9 nucleotides matching TRBD1. The CDR3 spans 14 residues. CDR1 and CDR2 (germline): SGHRS, YFSETQ. After removal of 0 bases from V and 7 bases from J, the junction contained 5 bases not matched to a gene. The CDR3 DNA follows: TGCGCCAGCAGCTTGGGCGACAGGGGGAGGGAGCAGTACTTC. Residues: CASSLGDRGREQYF.

This rearrangement joins TRBV12-3 or TRBV12-4 to TRBJ2-7, with 8 bases identical to TRBD2. Trimming at V came to 7 bases and at J to 7 bases, leaving 9 bases not matched to a gene. This CDR3 spans 13 amino acids. CDR3 sequence (DNA): TGTGCCAGCACCTTTAGCGGGACGAAAGAGCAGTACTTC. It translates to CASTFSGTKEQYF.

This clone is medium-sized (0.01 to 0.1%) by share. The junction does not match germline at one end; this may be a read error. The chain links TRBV7-9 to TRBJ2-7; the D gene is possibly TRBD2 (5 bases). Germline V gene data show CDR1 as SEHNR and CDR2 as FQNEAQ (reference sequence). This CDR3 has 13 amino acids. CDR3 DNA sequence: TGTGCCAGCAGCTTAGAGGGAGCCTACGTGCAGTACTTC. This gives the protein CASSLEGAYVQYF.

V usage is TRBV9 and J usage is TRBJ2-1, with 8 bases fitting TRBD2. The CDR3 has 14 amino acids. V was pared by 0 bases and J by 7 bases, with 3 bases of the junction left unmatched. Germline V gene sequence: CDR1 SGDLS, CDR2 YYNGEE. CDR3 loop: CASSVEGTRNEQFF. CDR3 in DNA: TGTGCCAGCAGCGTAGAAGGGACTAGAAATGAGCAGTTCTTC.

The J gene is TRBJ1-2, the V gene TRBV11-2; D is perhaps TRBD1 (6 bases). The CDR3 has 14 residues. Between the trimmed V and J ends, which lost 5 bases and 4 bases, there was a span of 14 bases. Germline V lookup: CDR1 SGHAT, CDR2 FQNNGV. The CDR3 sequence is CASSQLAGAYGYTF. The DNA for the CDR3 is TGTGCCAGCAGCCAACTCGCAGGGGCCTATGGCTACACCTTC.

The genes are TRBV10-2 and TRBJ2-3; weak D call: TRBD2 (6 bases). CDR1 and CDR2 from the germline V gene are WSHSY and SAAADI. Trimming pared 0 bases from V and 6 bases from J, leaving 10 bases between. This CDR3 contains 14 residues. CDR3: CASSESTSGDTQYF. DNA for the CDR3: TGCGCCAGCAGTGAGTCAACCAGCGGGGATACGCAGTATTTT.

The chain joins TRBV5-6 to TRBJ2-5, with 13 bases aligning to TRBD2. Germline-derived CDR1 and CDR2 are SGHDT and YYEEEE. J lost 3 bases, V lost 1 base, and 3 bases had no gene match. The CDR3 loop spans 16 amino acids. The CDR3 region has the DNA TGTGCCAGCAGCTTGTTGGGACTAGCGGGAAAAGAGACCCAGTACTTC. It codes for CASSLLGLAGKETQYF.

The chain couples TRBV4-3 to TRBJ2-6, with 7 bases lining up with TRBD1. The CDR3 has 20 residues. Germline V CDR1 and CDR2: LGHNA, YSLEER. The junction had 14 bases not matched to a gene; V was cut back by 0 bases and J by 3 bases. The CDR3 DNA reads as TGCGCCAGCAGCCAAGATTGGCTTACGAGGGGGCTTTATGGGGCCAACGTCCTGACTTTC. The encoded protein is CASSQDWLTRGLYGANVLTF.

The rearrangement links TRBV7-6 to TRBJ2-5, with 9 positions matching TRBD2. This CDR3 comprises 16 residues. V was clipped by 5 bases and J by 5 bases; unmatched bases: 12. CDR1 SGHVS and CDR2 FNYEAQ come from the germline V gene. The CDR3 sequence: CASSLTPGLAGETQYF. The CDR3 DNA sequence: TGTGCCAGCAGCCTTACGCCGGGACTAGCTGGGGAGACCCAGTACTTC.

The chain couples TRBV5-4 to TRBJ1-2, with D maybe TRBD1 (6 bases). Germline assignment: CDR1 SGHNT and CDR2 YYREEE (reference sequence). This CDR3 comprises 14 residues. V lost 1 base and J lost 4, with 11 bases in between. CDR3 residues: CASSLIRGTYGYTF. CDR3 coding DNA: TGTGCCAGCAGCTTGATTAGGGGGACCTATGGCTACACCTTC. Full variable domain (outside the CDR3, taken from reference TRBV5-4 and TRBJ1-2): ETGVTQSPTHLIKTRGQQVTLRCSSQSGHNTVSWYQQALGQGPQFIFQYYREEENGRGNFPPRFSGLQFPNYSSELNVNALELDDSALYLCASSLIRGTYGYTFGSGTRLTVV.

The V call is TRBV11-3, the J call TRBJ2-3; D unclear. This CDR3 comprises 15 residues. Germline lookup yields CDR1 SGHNT and CDR2 YENEEA. Trimming left V 1 base short and J 2 bases short, with 10 bases between. CDR3 in DNA: TGTGCCAGCAGCTTAGGAGGTGCTGTCACAGATACGCAGTATTTT. It yields the protein CASSLGGAVTDTQYF.

V usage is TRBV2 and J usage is TRBJ1-5, with 11 bases lining up with TRBD1. After removal of 6 bases from V and 2 bases from J, the junction contained 3 bases not matched to a gene. Germline values: CDR1 SNHLY, CDR2 FYNNEI. The CDR3 covers 15 residues. The CDR3 here is CASSVGQGGNQPQHF. For the CDR3, the DNA is TGTGCCAGCAGCGTGGGACAGGGGGGCAATCAGCCCCAGCATTTT.

The chain employs TRBV6-5 and TRBJ1-6; no clear D gene. Germline lookup yields CDR1 MNHEY and CDR2 SVGAGI. The CDR3 length is 13 residues. V was trimmed by 5 bases and J by 12 bases, leaving 14 bases between them. The chain's CDR3 is CASSPGLRGPLHF. The CDR3 DNA reads TGTGCCAGCAGTCCGGGATTGCGAGGACCCCTCCACTTT.

The V gene is TRBV25-1, the J gene TRBJ1-6; D is unclear. The CDR3 has 13 residues. V gave up 5 bases and J gave up 10 bases, with 12 bases separating them. The germline V gene has CDR1 MGHDK and CDR2 SYGVNS. CDR3 loop: CASSPRGGSPLHF. The CDR3 DNA reads as TGTGCCAGCAGTCCCCGTGGCGGATCACCCCTCCACTTT.

The genes are TRBV19 and TRBJ1-4, with 8 positions matching TRBD1. Germline V CDR1 and CDR2: LNHDA, SQIVND (reference sequence). The V gene end was trimmed by 7 bases and the J gene end by 8 bases; junction bases not matched to a gene: 9. CDR3 length: 14 residues. The CDR3 DNA follows: TGTGCCAGTACCTCAGACAGGGGTGAAGAAAAACTGTTTTTT. Translation: CASTSDRGEEKLFF.

The V and J genes are TRBV3-1 (or the pseudogene TRBV3-2) and TRBJ1-1; 11 bases agree with TRBD1. The germline V gene has CDR1 LGHDT and CDR2 YNNKEL (reference sequence). The CDR3 has 16 amino acids. V lost 1 base, J lost 4 bases, and 5 bases stayed unmatched. The DNA of the CDR3 is TGTGCCAGCAGCCAAGGGACAGGGGGCGCGGGCACTGAAGCTTTCTTT. Translating gives CASSQGTGGAGTEAFF.

This clone was detected once. The CDR3 region has the DNA TGTGCCAGCAGTCCTAATAGCGGGATAGGAACAGATACGCAGTATTTT. Translated, it gives CASSPNSGIGTDTQYF. The J gene is TRBJ2-3, the V gene TRBV7-2, with 8 bases matching TRBD2. The germline V gene has CDR1 SGHTA and CDR2 FQGNSA. The V segment lost 6 bases and the J segment 3 bases; nucleotides outside the gene matches: 11. CDR3 length equals 16 residues.

The rearrangement joins TRBV19 to TRBJ2-7; 8 bases line up with TRBD1. From germline, CDR1 is LNHDA and CDR2 SQIVND (reference sequence). This CDR3 comprises 16 residues. The ends lost 8 bases at V and 5 bases at J; junction bases unmatched: 17. The CDR3 spells CASQRSGQVLFDEQYF. The CDR3 bases are TGTGCCAGTCAAAGGTCGGGACAGGTCCTTTTTGACGAGCAGTACTTC. The complete variable domain, with remaining parts taken from reference TRBV19 and TRBJ2-7, reads DGGITQSPKYLFRKEGQNVTLSCEQNLNHDAMYWYRQDPGQGLRLIYYSQIVNDFQKGDIAEGYSVSREKKESFPLTVTSAQKNPTAFYLCASQRSGQVLFDEQYFGPGTRLTVT.